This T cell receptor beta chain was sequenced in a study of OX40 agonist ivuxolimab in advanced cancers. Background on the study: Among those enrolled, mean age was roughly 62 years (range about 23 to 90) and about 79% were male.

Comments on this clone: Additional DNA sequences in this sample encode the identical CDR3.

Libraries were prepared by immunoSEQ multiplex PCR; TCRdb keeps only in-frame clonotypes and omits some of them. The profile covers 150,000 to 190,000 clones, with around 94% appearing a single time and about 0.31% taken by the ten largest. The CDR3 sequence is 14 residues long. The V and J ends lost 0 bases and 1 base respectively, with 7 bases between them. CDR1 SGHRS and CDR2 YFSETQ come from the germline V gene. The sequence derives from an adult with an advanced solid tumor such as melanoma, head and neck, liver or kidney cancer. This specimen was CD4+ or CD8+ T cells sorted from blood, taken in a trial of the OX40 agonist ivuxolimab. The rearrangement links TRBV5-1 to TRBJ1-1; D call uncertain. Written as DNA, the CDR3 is TGCGCCAGCAGCTTGGGACACTCGAACACTGAAGCTTTCTTT. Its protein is CASSLGHSNTEAFF.